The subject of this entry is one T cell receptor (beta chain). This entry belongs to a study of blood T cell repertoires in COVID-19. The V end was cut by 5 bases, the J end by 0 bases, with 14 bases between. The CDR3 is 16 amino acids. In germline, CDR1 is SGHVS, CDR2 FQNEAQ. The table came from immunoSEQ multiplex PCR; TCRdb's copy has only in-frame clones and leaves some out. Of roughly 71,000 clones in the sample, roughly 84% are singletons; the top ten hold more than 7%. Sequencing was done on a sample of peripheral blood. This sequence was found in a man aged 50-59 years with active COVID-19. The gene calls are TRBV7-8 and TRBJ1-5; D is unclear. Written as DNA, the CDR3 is TGTGCCAGCAGCCGAGGCCCCACAGCTAGCAATCAGCCCCAGCATTTT. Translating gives CASSRGPTASNQPQHF.